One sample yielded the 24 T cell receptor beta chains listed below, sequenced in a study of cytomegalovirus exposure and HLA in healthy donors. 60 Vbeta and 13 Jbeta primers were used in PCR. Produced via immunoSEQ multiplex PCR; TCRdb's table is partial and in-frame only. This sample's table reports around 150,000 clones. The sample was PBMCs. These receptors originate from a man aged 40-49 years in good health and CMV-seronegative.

The CDR3, as DNA: TGTGCCAGCAGTACCGACCGGGACAGCACTTACGAGCAGTACTTC. Protein product: CASSTDRDSTYEQYF. The chain is built from TRBV2 and TRBJ2-7; 7 bases map to TRBD1. The length of the CDR3 is 15 residues. The germline CDR1 and CDR2 sequences are SNHLY and FYNNEI. The V and J ends lost 5 bases and 4 bases, in that order; junction bases with no gene match: 11.

CDR3 in amino acids: CASSLGGSNEKLFF. DNA for the CDR3: TGTGCCAGCAGCTTAGGAGGGTCTAATGAAAAACTGTTTTTT. The chain employs TRBV7-2 and TRBJ1-4; no clear D gene. This CDR3 contains 14 residues. The V end lost 1 base, the J end lost 3 bases, and 6 bases lay between the germline ends. CDR1 is SGHTA and CDR2 is FQGNSA in the germline V gene.

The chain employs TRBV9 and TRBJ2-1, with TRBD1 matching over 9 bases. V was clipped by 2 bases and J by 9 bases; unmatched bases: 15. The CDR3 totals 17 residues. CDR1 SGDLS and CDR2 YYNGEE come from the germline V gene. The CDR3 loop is CASSVGPGQGNGGEQFF. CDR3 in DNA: TGTGCCAGCAGCGTGGGGCCGGGACAGGGTAATGGTGGTGAGCAGTTCTTC. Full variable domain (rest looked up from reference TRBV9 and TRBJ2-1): DSGVTQTPKHLITATGQRVTLRCSPRSGDLSVYWYQQSLDQGLQFLIQYYNGEERAKGNILERFSAQQFPDLHSELNLSSLELGDSALYFCASSVGPGQGNGGEQFFGPGTRLTVL.

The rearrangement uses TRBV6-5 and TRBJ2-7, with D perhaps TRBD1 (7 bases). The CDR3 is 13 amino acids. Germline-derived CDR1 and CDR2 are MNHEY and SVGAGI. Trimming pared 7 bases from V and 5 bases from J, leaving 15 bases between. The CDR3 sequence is CASTRQGGDEQYF. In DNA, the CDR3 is TGTGCCAGCACCAGACAGGGAGGTGACGAGCAGTACTTC.

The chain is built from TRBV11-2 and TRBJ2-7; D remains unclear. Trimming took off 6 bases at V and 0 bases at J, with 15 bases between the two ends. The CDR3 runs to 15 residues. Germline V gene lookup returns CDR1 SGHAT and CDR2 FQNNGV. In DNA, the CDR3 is TGTGCCAGCAGTCTAGAGGCAGCCACCTCCTACGAGCAGTACTTC. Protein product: CASSLEAATSYEQYF.

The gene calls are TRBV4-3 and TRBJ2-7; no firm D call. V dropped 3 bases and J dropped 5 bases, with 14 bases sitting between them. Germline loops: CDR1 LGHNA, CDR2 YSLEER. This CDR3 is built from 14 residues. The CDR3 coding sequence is TGCGCCAGCAGCCAGGCTACACAGTTTCACGAGCAGTACTTC. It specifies CASSQATQFHEQYF.

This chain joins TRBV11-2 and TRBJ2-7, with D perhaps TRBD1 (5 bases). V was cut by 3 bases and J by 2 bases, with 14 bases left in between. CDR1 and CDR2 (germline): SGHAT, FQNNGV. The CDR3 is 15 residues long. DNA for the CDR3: TGTGCCAGCAGCTTTTACCAGGGAATGACCTACGAGCAGTACTTC. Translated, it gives CASSFYQGMTYEQYF. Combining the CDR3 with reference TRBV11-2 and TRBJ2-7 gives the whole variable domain EAGVAQSPRYKIIEKRQSVAFWCNPISGHATLYWYQQILGQGPKLLIQFQNNGVVDDSQLPKDRFSAERLKGVDSTLKIQPAKLEDSAVYLCASSFYQGMTYEQYFGPGTRLTVT.

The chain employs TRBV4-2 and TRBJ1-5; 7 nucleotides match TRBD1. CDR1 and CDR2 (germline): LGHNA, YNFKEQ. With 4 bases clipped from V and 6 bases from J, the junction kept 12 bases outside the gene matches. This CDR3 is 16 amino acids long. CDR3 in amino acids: CASSPYQTGTIQPQHF. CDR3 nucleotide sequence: TGTGCCAGCAGCCCATACCAGACAGGGACAATTCAGCCCCAGCATTTT.

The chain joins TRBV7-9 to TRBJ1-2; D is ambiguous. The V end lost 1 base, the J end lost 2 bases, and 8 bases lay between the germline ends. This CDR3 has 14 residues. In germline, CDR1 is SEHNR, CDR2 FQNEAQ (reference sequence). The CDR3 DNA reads TGTGCCAGCAGCTTAGTCCCAGCGAACTATGGCTACACCTTC. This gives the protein CASSLVPANYGYTF.

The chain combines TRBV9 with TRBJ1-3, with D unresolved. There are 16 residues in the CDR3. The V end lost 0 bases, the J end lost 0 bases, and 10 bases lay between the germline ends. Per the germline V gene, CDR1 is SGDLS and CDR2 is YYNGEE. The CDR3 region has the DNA TGTGCCAGCAGCGTAGGTCCTCCCTTCTCTGGAAACACCATATATTTT. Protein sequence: CASSVGPPFSGNTIYF.

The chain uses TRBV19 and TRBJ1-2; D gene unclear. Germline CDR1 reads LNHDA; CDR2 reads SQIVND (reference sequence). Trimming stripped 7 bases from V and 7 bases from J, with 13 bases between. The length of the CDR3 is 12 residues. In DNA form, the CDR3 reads TGTGCCAGTACCTCAGCGGGAGGTGGCTACACCTTC. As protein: CASTSAGGGYTF. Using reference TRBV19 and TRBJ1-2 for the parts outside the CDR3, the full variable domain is DGGITQSPKYLFRKEGQNVTLSCEQNLNHDAMYWYRQDPGQGLRLIYYSQIVNDFQKGDIAEGYSVSREKKESFPLTVTSAQKNPTAFYLCASTSAGGGYTFGSGTRLTVV.

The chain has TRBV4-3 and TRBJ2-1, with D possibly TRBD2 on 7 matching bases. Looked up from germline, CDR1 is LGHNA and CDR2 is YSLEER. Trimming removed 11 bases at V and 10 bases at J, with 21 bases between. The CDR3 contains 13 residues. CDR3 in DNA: TGCGCCGGTGGGTTTCGGGGGGCAGAAGAGCAGTTCTTC. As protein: CAGGFRGAEEQFF.

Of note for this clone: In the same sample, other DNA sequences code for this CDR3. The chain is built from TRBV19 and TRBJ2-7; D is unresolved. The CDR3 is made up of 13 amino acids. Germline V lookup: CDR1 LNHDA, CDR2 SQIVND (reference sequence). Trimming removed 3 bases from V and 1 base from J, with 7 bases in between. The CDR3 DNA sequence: TGTGCCAGTAGTATCGGAGCATCCTACGAGCAGTACTTC. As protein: CASSIGASYEQYF.

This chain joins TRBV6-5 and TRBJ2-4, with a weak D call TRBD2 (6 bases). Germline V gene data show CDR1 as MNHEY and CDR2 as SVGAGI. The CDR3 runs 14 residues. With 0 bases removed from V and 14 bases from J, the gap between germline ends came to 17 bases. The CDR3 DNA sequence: TGTGCCAGCAGTTACTCAACCGGGGGAGGAGCCGAGTACTTC. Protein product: CASSYSTGGGAEYF.

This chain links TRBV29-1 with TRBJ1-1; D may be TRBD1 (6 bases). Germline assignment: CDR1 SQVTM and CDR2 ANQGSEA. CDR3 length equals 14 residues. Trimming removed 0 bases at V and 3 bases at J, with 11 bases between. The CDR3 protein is CSVEDLGHHTEAFF. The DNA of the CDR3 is TGCAGCGTTGAAGATCTGGGACACCACACTGAAGCTTTCTTT.

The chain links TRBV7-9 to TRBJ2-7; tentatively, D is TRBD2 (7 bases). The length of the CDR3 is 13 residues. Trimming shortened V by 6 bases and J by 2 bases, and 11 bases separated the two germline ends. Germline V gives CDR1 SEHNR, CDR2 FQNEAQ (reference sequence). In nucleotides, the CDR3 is TGTGCCAGCAGGTGGGAGGGGGCCTACGAGCAGTACTTC. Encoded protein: CASRWEGAYEQYF.

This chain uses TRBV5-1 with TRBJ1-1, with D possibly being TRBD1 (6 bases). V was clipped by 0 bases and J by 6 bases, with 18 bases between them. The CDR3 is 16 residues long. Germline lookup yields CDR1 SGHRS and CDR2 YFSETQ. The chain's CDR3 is CASSLALLGGAAEAFF. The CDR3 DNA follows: TGCGCCAGCAGCTTGGCCCTCCTCGGGGGGGCAGCTGAAGCTTTCTTT. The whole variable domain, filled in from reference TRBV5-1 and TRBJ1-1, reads KAGVTQTPRYLIKTRGQQVTLSCSPISGHRSVSWYQQTPGQGLQFLFEYFSETQRNKGNFPGRFSGRQFSNSRSEMNVSTLELGDSALYLCASSLALLGGAAEAFFGQGTRLTVV.

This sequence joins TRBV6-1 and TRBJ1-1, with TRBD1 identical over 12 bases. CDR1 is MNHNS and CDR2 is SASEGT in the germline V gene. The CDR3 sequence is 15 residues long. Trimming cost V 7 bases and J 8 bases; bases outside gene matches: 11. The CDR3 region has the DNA TGTGCCAGCACCCCCCCGGTAGGGACAGGGGGCGAAGCTTTCTTT. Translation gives CASTPPVGTGGEAFF.

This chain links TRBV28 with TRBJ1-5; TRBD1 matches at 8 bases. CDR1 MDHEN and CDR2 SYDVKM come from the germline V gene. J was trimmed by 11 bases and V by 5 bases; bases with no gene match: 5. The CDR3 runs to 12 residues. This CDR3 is CASSRTGRAQHF. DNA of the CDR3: TGTGCCAGCAGTCGGACAGGGAGGGCCCAGCATTTT.

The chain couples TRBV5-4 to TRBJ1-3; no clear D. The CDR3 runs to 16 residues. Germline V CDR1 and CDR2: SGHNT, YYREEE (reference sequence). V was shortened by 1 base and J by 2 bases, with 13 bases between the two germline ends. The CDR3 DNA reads TGTGCCAGCAGCTTGTTTTCCGATACAACTGGAAACACCATATATTTT. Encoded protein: CASSLFSDTTGNTIYF.

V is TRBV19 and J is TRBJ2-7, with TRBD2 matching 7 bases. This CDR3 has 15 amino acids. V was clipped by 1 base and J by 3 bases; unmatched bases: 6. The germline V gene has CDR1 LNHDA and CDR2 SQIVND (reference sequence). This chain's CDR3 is CASSIAAGVNYEQYF. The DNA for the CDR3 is TGTGCCAGTAGTATAGCGGCGGGGGTGAACTACGAGCAGTACTTC.

The CDR3 here is CASSVGGGTSGNTIYF. CDR3 nucleotide sequence: TGTGCCAGCAGCGTAGGTGGGGGGACCTCTGGAAACACCATATATTTT. This chain connects TRBV9 to TRBJ1-3; D might be TRBD1 (5 bases). The CDR3 spans 16 residues. Looked up from germline, CDR1 is SGDLS and CDR2 is YYNGEE. V was clipped by 0 bases and J by 0 bases, with 10 bases between them.

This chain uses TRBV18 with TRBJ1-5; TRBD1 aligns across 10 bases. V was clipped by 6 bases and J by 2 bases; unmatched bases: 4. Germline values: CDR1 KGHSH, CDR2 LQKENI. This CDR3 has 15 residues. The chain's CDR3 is CASSTGTGGNQPQHF. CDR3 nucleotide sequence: TGTGCCAGCTCTACCGGGACAGGGGGCAATCAGCCCCAGCATTTT.

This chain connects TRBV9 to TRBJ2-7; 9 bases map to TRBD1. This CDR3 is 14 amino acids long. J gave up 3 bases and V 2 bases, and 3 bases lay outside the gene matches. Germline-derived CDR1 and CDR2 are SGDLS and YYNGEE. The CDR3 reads CASSVRDRDYEQYF. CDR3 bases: TGTGCCAGCAGCGTCCGGGACAGGGACTACGAGCAGTACTTC.